This T cell receptor beta chain was recovered during a study of CD8 T cells in Susac syndrome. The germline gives CDR1 ENHRY, CDR2 SYGVKD. This CDR3 is 14 amino acids long. V trimming: 6 bases; J trimming: 3 bases; junction bases outside the gene matches: 4. Random hexamers were used to reverse transcribe about 0.45 to 1 ug of RNA. By means of immunoSEQ multiplex PCR, TCR beta CDR3 spanning 54 Vbeta and 13 Jbeta underwent amplification. TCRdb redid the calling of the immunoSEQ multiplex PCR reads with MiXCR, one entry per CDR3 protein. The sample yields roughly 150,000 distinct CDR3 sequences, 85% to 95% seen once. Controls were healthy donors chosen to match patients in age and sex. Through negative isolation, CD4+ and CD8+ T cells were obtained, while TEMRA cells were enriched using FACS.

The chain combines TRBV10-3 with TRBJ1-2; 10 positions agree with TRBD1. The sequence was obtained from a human donor in good health. Input material: CD4+ T cells from PBMCs. The CDR3 region is CAIRGDRGDYGYTF. The CDR3 DNA follows: TGTGCCATCAGGGGGGACAGGGGAGACTATGGCTACACCTTC.